These 17 T cell receptor beta chains were all obtained from the same sample, sequenced in a study of a mutant IDH1 vaccine in newly diagnosed glioma. Antigens of these TCRs are unknown. Here immunoSEQ multiplex PCR was the method, and the copy in TCRdb shows in-frame clones only, minus some. The data contain some 45,000 clones, around 83% of them singletons. Time point indicated: week 35, safety follow-up. All doses held 300 ug of mutant IDH1 20-mer peptide, with topical imiquimod. Source: PBMCs, taken from a glioma patient whose treatment included an IDH1 peptide vaccine. The receptors here all came from a woman between 50 and 59 years old with glioma.

The rearrangement uses TRBV20-1 and TRBJ1-1; possible D gene TRBD1, 6 bases. The CDR3 totals 11 residues. The germline CDR1 and CDR2 sequences are DFQATT and SNEGSKA (reference sequence). V was shortened by 6 bases and J by 3 bases, with 8 bases between the two germline ends. CDR3: CSASGDTEAFF. The DNA of the CDR3 is TGCAGTGCCTCAGGGGACACTGAAGCTTTCTTT.

The chain links TRBV21-1 to TRBJ1-1; whether TRBD1, the table's D call, matches the DNA was not checked. TRBV21-1 is described as a pseudogene. The CDR3 extends over 14 amino acids. CDR3 DNA sequence: TGTGCCAGCAGACCGGGACAATTGAACACTGAAGCTTTCTTT. Its translation: CASRPGQLNTEAFF.

The chain has TRBV7-9 and TRBJ2-3; possible D gene TRBD1, 5 bases. Germline V CDR1 and CDR2: SEHNR, FQNEAQ (reference sequence). This CDR3 is 14 amino acids long. Trimming took off 6 bases at V and 1 base at J, with 11 bases between the two ends. This chain's CDR3 is CASRGQGGTDTQYF. CDR3 nucleotide sequence: TGTGCCAGCAGAGGGCAGGGCGGCACAGATACGCAGTATTTT.

The rearrangement uses TRBV28 and TRBJ1-6; D not certain. The CDR3 consists of 16 residues. Germline V lookup: CDR1 MDHEN, CDR2 SYDVKM. V was cut by 1 base and J by 0 bases, with 7 bases left in between. CDR3 nucleotide sequence: TGTGCCAGCAGTTTATCCAGGAGCTCCTATAATTCACCCCTCCACTTT. It specifies CASSLSRSSYNSPLHF.

The chain couples TRBV4-2 to TRBJ2-5; TRBD1 matches 9 bases. Losses at the gene ends were 1 base for V and 2 bases for J; bases not matched to a gene: 2. The CDR3 is 15 residues long. CDR1 and CDR2 (germline): LGHNA, YNFKEQ. The CDR3 bases are TGTGCCAGCAGCCAAGCAGACAGGGGGCAAGAGACCCAGTACTTC. This gives the protein CASSQADRGQETQYF.

This chain links TRBV4-1 with TRBJ2-2, with D unclear. Germline CDR1 reads MGHRA; CDR2 reads YSYEKL. V lost 1 base to trimming and J lost 8 bases, with 11 bases between them. The CDR3 spans 14 residues. CDR3 region: CASSQAAVGGELFF. The CDR3 DNA sequence: TGCGCCAGCAGCCAAGCCGCGGTCGGAGGGGAGCTGTTTTTT.

The chain has TRBV10-3 and TRBJ1-6; 7 bases are shared with TRBD1. With 6 bases clipped from V and 6 bases from J, the junction kept 8 bases outside the gene matches. This CDR3 spans 15 amino acids. Germline V gene lookup returns CDR1 ENHRY and CDR2 SYGVKD. The CDR3 protein is CAIRGTGTANSPLHF. In DNA, the CDR3 is TGTGCCATCAGGGGTACCGGGACAGCTAATTCACCCCTCCACTTT.

This sequence joins TRBV5-4 and TRBJ1-6; D is uncertain. With 4 bases removed from V and 5 bases from J, the gap between germline ends came to 13 bases. CDR1 is SGHNT and CDR2 is YYREEE in the germline V gene (reference sequence). The CDR3 covers 15 residues. The CDR3 loop is CASSPSGSHNSPLHF. CDR3 nucleotides: TGTGCCAGCAGCCCCTCGGGGTCCCATAATTCACCCCTCCACTTT.

A word on this clone: In the same sample, other DNA sequences code for this CDR3. The genes are TRBV29-1 and TRBJ1-2; D perhaps matches TRBD1 (5 bases). Trimming took off 7 bases at V and 0 bases at J, with 15 bases between the two ends. The germline CDR1 and CDR2 sequences are SQVTM and ANQGSEA. There are 14 residues in the CDR3. The CDR3 DNA reads as TGCAGCGCCGAACGGGGGGTCCCTAACTATGGCTACACCTTC. Protein: CSAERGVPNYGYTF.

This sequence joins TRBV29-1 and TRBJ1-2; 8 positions agree with TRBD1. CDR1 and CDR2 from the germline V gene are SQVTM and ANQGSEA. The CDR3 is made up of 14 amino acids. The junction had 6 bases not matched to a gene; V was cut back by 2 bases and J by 4 bases. The CDR3: CSVEKGTGGYGYTF. In nucleotides, the CDR3 is TGCAGCGTTGAAAAGGGAACAGGGGGCTATGGCTACACCTTC.

The rearrangement links TRBV28 to TRBJ1-2; tentative D call: TRBD1 (6 bases). Per germline, CDR1 MDHEN and CDR2 SYDVKM. The CDR3 is 13 amino acids. Trimming took off 3 bases at V and 4 bases at J, with 9 bases between the two ends. The CDR3 DNA reads TGTGCCAGCAGTTTGAGACAGGTCTATGGCTACACCTTC. Residues: CASSLRQVYGYTF.

This chain uses TRBV5-4 with TRBJ1-6; TRBD1 aligns across 9 bases. The length of the CDR3 is 16 residues. CDR1 is SGHNT and CDR2 is YYREEE in the germline V gene (reference sequence). The junction had 5 bases not matched to a gene; V was cut back by 1 base and J by 6 bases. This CDR3 is CASSLTGGAGNSPLHF. DNA for the CDR3: TGTGCCAGCAGCTTGACAGGGGGCGCGGGTAATTCACCCCTCCACTTT.

About this clone: The junction differs from germline at one of its ends, possibly a read error. The J gene is TRBJ1-1, the V gene TRBV15; D is unresolved. CDR1 is LNHNV and CDR2 is YYDKDF in the germline V gene (reference sequence). The CDR3 sequence is 16 residues long. The CDR3 sequence: CATSRGEGIPNTEAFF. CDR3 bases: TGTGCCACCAGTAGAGGTGAAGGAATCCCGAACACTGAAGCTTTCTTT.

The chain uses TRBV5-1 and TRBJ2-5, with D possibly matching TRBD2 (6 bases). This CDR3 contains 14 residues. V lost 3 bases and J 3 bases, leaving 12 bases between the germline ends. Germline CDR1 SGHRS, CDR2 YFSETQ. CDR3 loop: CASSSGGAKETQYF. CDR3 nucleotide sequence: TGCGCCAGCAGCTCCGGGGGAGCCAAAGAGACCCAGTACTTC. The full variable domain, its missing parts supplied by reference TRBV5-1 and TRBJ2-5, is KAGVTQTPRYLIKTRGQQVTLSCSPISGHRSVSWYQQTPGQGLQFLFEYFSETQRNKGNFPGRFSGRQFSNSRSEMNVSTLELGDSALYLCASSSGGAKETQYFGPGTRLLVL.

V gene TRBV10-3 combines with J gene TRBJ1-1; D ambiguous. This CDR3 spans 15 amino acids. The V end was cut by 7 bases, the J end by 0 bases, with 15 bases between. From germline, CDR1 is ENHRY and CDR2 SYGVKD. CDR3 sequence (DNA): TGTGCCATCAAAGCGGCAGCCAGCATGAACACTGAAGCTTTCTTT. It specifies CAIKAAASMNTEAFF.

There are a few counts of this clone. The same CDR3 arises from other DNA sequences in this sample as well. The V gene is TRBV7-9, the J gene TRBJ1-1; D ambiguous. The CDR3 runs to 14 residues. Per germline, CDR1 SEHNR and CDR2 FQNEAQ (reference sequence). Trimming cost V 1 base and J 0 bases, with 6 bases left between them. The CDR3 nucleotides read TGTGCCAGCAGCTTAGGGTCCTTGAACACTGAAGCTTTCTTT. Residues: CASSLGSLNTEAFF. The full variable domain, its missing parts supplied by reference TRBV7-9 and TRBJ1-1, is DTGVSQNPRHKITKRGQNVTFRCDPISEHNRLYWYRQTLGQGPEFLTYFQNEAQLEKSRLLSDRFSAERPKGSFSTLEIQRTEQGDSAMYLCASSLGSLNTEAFFGQGTRLTVV.

Here the CDR3 reads CASNRDPTYEQYF. The CDR3 coding sequence is TGTGCCAGCAATAGGGATCCAACCTACGAGCAGTACTTC. The chain joins TRBV2 to TRBJ2-7, with D unclear. Germline loops: CDR1 SNHLY, CDR2 FYNNEI. Trimming pared 7 bases from V and 2 bases from J, leaving 12 bases between. CDR3 size: 13 residues.